This is a list of T cell receptor beta chains from one sample in a study of CD8 T cells in Susac syndrome. MiXCR, applied by TCRdb to the immunoSEQ multiplex PCR reads, yields one record per CDR3 protein. The table has 95,000 to 150,000 distinct CDR3 sequences, around 94% seen once. The specimen sequenced was CD8+ T cells from PBMCs. The source is a human donor with Susac syndrome. Each CDR3 is given with its conserved first and last residue. Fields, in order: J gene, clone size, D gene, V gene, CDR3 DNA, CDR3 protein. D genes are given only for firm matches. Clone size is not always given. Where it is, it says once, few, many or a class for expanded clones.

TRBJ2-7 | NA | NA | TRBV20-1 | TGCAGTGCTAGAGATCCTAAGGGTTGGGCCTACGAGCAGTACTTC | CSARDPKGWAYEQYF
TRBJ2-7 | NA | NA | TRBV6-5 | TGTGCCAGCAGTTCCCTTGATGTTGCGGGCGCAGGTTACGAGCAGTACTTC | CASSSLDVAGAGYEQYF
TRBJ1-2 | NA | TRBD1 | TRBV5-1 | TGCGCCAGCAGCGATGGACAGGGGGCGCGTTACTATGGCTACACCTTC | CASSDGQGARYYGYTF
TRBJ1-5 | NA | NA | TRBV20-1 | TGCAGTGCTAGAACCCTCGACGGAGGGGAGATGCAGCCCCAGCATTTT | CSARTLDGGEMQPQHF
TRBJ2-5 | NA | NA | TRBV3-1 | TGTGCCAGCAGCCAAGTGAGGGAGGTGTGGGAGACCCAGTACTTC | CASSQVREVWETQYF
TRBJ1-2 | once | NA | TRBV19 | TGTGCCAGTAGGAGGACAGTCCAGGTTTCGACTGGCTACACCTTC | CASRRTVQVSTGYTF
TRBJ2-2 | NA | NA | TRBV15 | TGTGCCACCAGCAGAGATCCCGACTATTCCGCCGGGGAGCTGTTTTTT | CATSRDPDYSAGELFF
TRBJ1-1 | NA | NA | TRBV3-1 | TGTGCCAGCAGCCAAGATAGATCTGTAAGGGGACGAGCTTTCTTT | CASSQDRSVRGRAFF
TRBJ1-5 | NA | NA | TRBV9 | TGTGCCAGCAGCGTAGGGGCGGGTCACAATCAGCCCCAGCATTTT | CASSVGAGHNQPQHF
TRBJ2-5 | NA | NA | TRBV9 | TGTGCCAGCAGCGTAGGAGGAGGGGGTCGGGAGACCCAGTACTTC | CASSVGGGGRETQYF
TRBJ2-7 | NA | NA | TRBV29-1 | TGCAGCGTTGAGGACAGTAGGTACGAGCAGTACTTC | CSVEDSRYEQYF
TRBJ2-5 | once | TRBD2 | TRBV6-1 | TGTGCCAGCAGTCCCCGTCCGAAACTAGCGGTCCAAGAGACCCAGTACTTC | CASSPRPKLAVQETQYF
TRBJ2-7 | NA | NA | TRBV7-8 | TGTGCCAGCAGCTTACCCTTGGATAGCGTCACCTACGAGCAGTACTTC | CASSLPLDSVTYEQYF
TRBJ1-3 | NA | NA | TRBV12-3/TRBV12-4 | TGTGCCAGCAGTTTTTCGTCCCCGGGAGGAGGGACCTCTGGAAACACCATATATTTT | CASSFSSPGGGTSGNTIYF
TRBJ2-2 | few | NA | TRBV19 | TGTGCCAGTAGTTTGGGGGGCACCGGGGAGCTGTTTTTT | CASSLGGTGELFF
TRBJ2-5 | NA | NA | TRBV9 | TGTGCCAGCAGCCCCCGGCTGGAAGGGACCCAGTACTTC | CASSPRLEGTQYF
TRBJ2-3 | once | NA | TRBV20-1 | TGCAGTGCTAGCATCCAGGTGGGAGATACGCAGTATTTT | CSASIQVGDTQYF
TRBJ1-5 | NA | TRBD1 | TRBV2 | TGTGCCAGCAGTGAAAACCCGCAGGGGGCAAATCAGCCCCAGCATTTT | CASSENPQGANQPQHF
TRBJ2-3 | NA | NA | TRBV29-1 | TGCAGCGTTGGGGGGTCCCAATCAGATACGCAGTATTTT | CSVGGSQSDTQYF
TRBJ2-7 | NA | NA | TRBV10-2 | TGCGCCAGCAGTGATCCGGGGGAGAGGTACGAGCAGTACTTC | CASSDPGERYEQYF
TRBJ1-2 | NA | NA | TRBV30 | TGTGCCTGGAGTGGCGCAAAGGGTTTAAACTATGGCTACACCTTC | CAWSGAKGLNYGYTF
TRBJ1-1 | NA | NA | TRBV20-1 | TGCAGTGCCAACCGGAAACCTAAGAACACTGAAGCTTTCTTT | CSANRKPKNTEAFF
TRBJ1-6 | NA | NA | TRBV9 | TGTGCCAGCAGCGTCGGACGGGCCAATTCACCCCTCCACTTT | CASSVGRANSPLHF
TRBJ2-2 | NA | NA | TRBV7-9 | TGTGCCAGCAGCTTACTCACCGGGGAGCTGTTTTTT | CASSLLTGELFF
TRBJ1-2 | NA | NA | TRBV25-1 | TGTGCCAGCAGTGACAGGGGTTTGGACTATGGCTACACCTTC | CASSDRGLDYGYTF
TRBJ1-1 | NA | NA | TRBV7-9 | TGTGCCAGCAGCAGTAAACAGGGCCATGTGTGGGAAGCTTTCTTT | CASSSKQGHVWEAFF
TRBJ1-1 | NA | NA | TRBV1 | TGCACCAGCAGCCAAGGGTCCATTCCGACAGGGGGAGCTGAAGCTTTCTTT | CTSSQGSIPTGGAEAFF
TRBJ2-5 | NA | NA | TRBV20-1 | TGCAGTGCTAGAGCAGGGACTTTCCAAGAGACCCAGTACTTC | CSARAGTFQETQYF
TRBJ2-7 | NA | TRBD2 | TRBV5-1 | TGCGCCAGCAGCTTGGCCCCAGCGGGAGTGTCCTACGAGCAGTACTTC | CASSLAPAGVSYEQYF
TRBJ1-2 | NA | NA | TRBV5-1 | TGCGCCAGCAGCTTGGCCCCGGGACCTTCGGATGGCTACACCTTC | CASSLAPGPSDGYTF
TRBJ1-2 | NA | NA | TRBV20-1 | TGCAGTGTAGGGCCCGAGCTCTATGGCTACACCTTC | CSVGPELYGYTF
TRBJ2-1 | NA | NA | TRBV15 | TGTGCCACCAGCAGAGATTTTGGGACTGCGTTATCCCCCCACAATGAGCAGTTCTTC | CATSRDFGTALSPHNEQFF
TRBJ2-5 | once | NA | TRBV19 | TGTGCCAGTAGTATTACGGTGCTAAATCAAGAGACCCAGTACTTC | CASSITVLNQETQYF
TRBJ1-2 | NA | TRBD1 | TRBV5-1 | TGCGCCAGCAGCCCACGACAGGGGGCGGTCTATGGCTACACCTTC | CASSPRQGAVYGYTF
TRBJ2-2 | NA | NA | TRBV6-6 | TGTGCCAGCAGTTACGGGACGGAGCTCAACACCGGGGAGCTGTTTTTT | CASSYGTELNTGELFF
TRBJ1-6 | NA | NA | TRBV9 | TGTGCCAGCAGCGTACAAGGGAATTCACCCCTCCACTTT | CASSVQGNSPLHF
TRBJ2-3 | NA | TRBD2 | TRBV12-3/TRBV12-4 | TGTGCCACAATGACGTCAGCGGGGGGCACAGATACGCAGTATTTT | CATMTSAGGTDTQYF
TRBJ2-3 | NA | TRBD2 | TRBV29-1 | TGCAGCGTTGAGTTAGCGGCTAGCGGGAGGGCAACAGATACGCAGTATTTT | CSVELAASGRATDTQYF
TRBJ2-3 | once | TRBD2 | TRBV4-2 | TGTGCCAGCAGCCAAGATGAGTGGGCTAGCGGCCACCACACAGATACGCAGTATTTT | CASSQDEWASGHHTDTQYF